Shown below are 5 T cell receptor beta chains from a single sample sequenced in a study of T cells in tuberculosis. Sequencing used immunoSEQ multiplex PCR; TCRdb keeps in-frame clones, though not all of them. The sample has under 35,000 clones, just over 90% seen once. Time point noted: new active TB diagnosis, blood taken before or within 7 days of starting treatment. The sample here was PBMCs, taken at tuberculosis diagnosis. The receptors come from an adult with tuberculosis. Some clones in this sample may be carry-over from other donors' samples.

This chain links TRBV14 with TRBJ1-2; D is perhaps TRBD1 (6 bases). The length of the CDR3 is 14 residues. Germline V gives CDR1 SGHDN, CDR2 FVKESK. Trimming pared 2 bases from V and 4 bases from J, leaving 11 bases between. The CDR3 DNA reads as TGTGCCAGCAGCCAAACGGCAGGGGCCTATGGCTACACCTTC. Translating gives CASSQTAGAYGYTF.

V gene TRBV15 combines with J gene TRBJ2-7, with a weak D call TRBD2 (5 bases). There are 13 residues in the CDR3. The V end was cut by 9 bases, the J end by 3 bases, with 15 bases between. Germline values: CDR1 LNHNV, CDR2 YYDKDF (reference sequence). CDR3 in amino acids: CATSRAGNYEQYF. The CDR3 nucleotides are TGTGCCACATCCCGAGCCGGGAACTACGAGCAGTACTTC.

The chain couples TRBV20-1 to TRBJ2-7; D is unresolved. Germline assignment: CDR1 DFQATT and CDR2 SNEGSKA (reference sequence). This CDR3 is built from 11 residues. Trimming removed 3 bases at V and 5 bases at J, with 8 bases between. CDR3 sequence reads: CSARSRDEQYF. As DNA, the CDR3 is TGCAGTGCTAGGTCCCGCGACGAGCAGTACTTC.

This sequence joins TRBV5-4 and TRBJ2-1; D gene unclear. This CDR3 comprises 15 residues. V was shortened by 0 bases and J by 0 bases, with 7 bases between the two germline ends. Germline CDR1 is SGHNT and CDR2 is YYREEE (reference sequence). The CDR3 here is CASSLVAVSYNEQFF. DNA of the CDR3: TGTGCCAGCAGCTTGGTGGCCGTCTCCTACAATGAGCAGTTCTTC.

The rearrangement links TRBV6-7 to TRBJ2-1; TRBD2 matches 8 bases. TRBV6-7 is filed as an ORF, its function uncertain. This CDR3 comprises 16 residues. The V segment lost 0 bases and the J segment 8 bases; nucleotides outside the gene matches: 9. The CDR3 nucleotides are TGTGCCAGCAGTTACTCCGGGACTAGTCCCCGTGATGAGCAGTTCTTC. Amino acids: CASSYSGTSPRDEQFF.